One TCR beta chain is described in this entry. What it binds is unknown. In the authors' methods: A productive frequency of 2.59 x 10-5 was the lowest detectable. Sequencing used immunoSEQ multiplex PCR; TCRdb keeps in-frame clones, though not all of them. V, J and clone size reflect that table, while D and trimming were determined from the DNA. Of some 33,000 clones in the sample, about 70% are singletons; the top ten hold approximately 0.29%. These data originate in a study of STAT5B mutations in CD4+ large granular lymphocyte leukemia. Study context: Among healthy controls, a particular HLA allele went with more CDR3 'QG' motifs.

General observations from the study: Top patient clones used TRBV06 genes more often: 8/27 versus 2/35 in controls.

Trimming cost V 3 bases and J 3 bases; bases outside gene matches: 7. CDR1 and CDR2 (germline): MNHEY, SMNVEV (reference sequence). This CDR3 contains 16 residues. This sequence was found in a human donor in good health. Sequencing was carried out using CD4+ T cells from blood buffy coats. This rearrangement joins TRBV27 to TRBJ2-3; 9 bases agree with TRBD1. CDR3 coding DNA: TGTGCCAGCAGTTTTCCCACAGGGGGCGGGACAGATACGCAGTATTTT. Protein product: CASSFPTGGGTDTQYF.